The following is a T cell receptor (beta chain) sequence with its context. This clone's antigen is unknown. Base-call qualities are not available, and no considerably larger clone is one nucleotide away. Separate from the approximately 690-subject first cohort, the validation cohort of about 120 subjects was the group to which the donors belonged. CDR1 and CDR2, looked up from the germline V gene, are SGHDT and YYEEEE. The junction shows trimming of 4 bases on V and 4 bases on J, plus 11 bases between the germline ends. From the cysteine up to the phenylalanine, the CDR3 has a length of 14 residues. The only DNA kept is the CDR3, 42 bases in frame from the first base. This sample stems from a study of cytomegalovirus exposure and HLA in healthy donors (dated by TCRdb to the late 2010s). Broadly, across the study: According to a later analysis, the 120 or so validation repertoires were produced on the same platform as the approximately 610 repertoires of the first cohort. To predict cytomegalovirus infection status, the study combined high-throughput TCR immunosequencing, statistical association of individual TCRs with disease status, and machine learning. Besides the first cohort of about 730 subjects, a separate validation cohort made up of over 100 different subjects was used. The study aimed to test whether cataloging public T cell receptors could reveal signatures of past pathogen exposure.

Preparation of the library involved the immunoSEQ multiplex PCR assay. On the authors' methods: A statistical classification framework was developed to diagnose cytomegalovirus status using the catalog of TCR beta chain sequences. This is the immuneACCESS table as TCRdb keeps it, with only in-frame sequences that have V and J called. A part of the clones is gone; compared with another copy, unresolved V genes explain less than half, and the rest is unexplained. V, J and clone size are those of that table, while D and trimming were read from the DNA. This sample is represented by about 280,000 clones; around 87% of them were singletons. Of the sample, approximately 0.88% is held by the ten largest clones. The full study reports these points: While some public TCRs were present in many individuals, most TCR sequences turned up only very rarely across donors. It was suggested by the authors that the approach could potentially be generalized to other disease states and immunological phenotypes. Subsequent analysis determined that TCRs grouped into clusters in the first cohort also showed a tendency toward co-occurrence across the roughly 120 validation repertoires, and approximately 93% of cluster scores exceeded 0. The classifier was reported to diagnose cytomegalovirus status with high specificity and sensitivity in both the original and validation cohorts. In vitro tests confirmed that a few of the cytomegalovirus-associated TCR beta chains recognize cytomegalovirus antigens. In the study, around 160 TCR beta chains were listed as associated with cytomegalovirus. All 120 or so repertoires were used to score co-occurrence in the validation cohort in a later analysis, because that analysis had no HLA typing for the cohort.

The rearrangement combines TRBV5-6 with TRBJ1-4, with TRBD1 tentatively as D gene (5 bases match). Sequencing was carried out using PBMCs. The receptor was isolated from a woman younger than 30 in good health and CMV-seronegative. This receptor has the CDR3 CASSRQRVNEKLFF. Here is the DNA: TGTGCCAGCAGCCGACAGCGAGTTAATGAAAAACTGTTTTTT.